A selection of T cell receptor beta chains follows, all from one sample in a study of OX40 agonist ivuxolimab in advanced cancers. Repertoires were generated with immunoSEQ multiplex PCR, while TCRdb's copy carries only in-frame clones and drops some. The data contain about 70,000 clones, roughly 89% of them singletons. The sequencing used CD4+ or CD8+ T cells sorted from blood, collected in a trial of the OX40 agonist ivuxolimab. The receptors were sampled from an adult with an advanced solid tumor such as melanoma, head and neck, liver or kidney cancer. The CDR3 runs from the conserved cysteine through the conserved F or W. Fields, in order: clone size, D gene, V gene, J gene, CDR3 DNA, CDR3 protein. D genes are given only for firm matches. Clone size is given for some rows only: seen once, a few or many times, or a class if the clone is expanded.

clone_size: NA
d_call: TRBD2
v_call: TRBV19
j_call: TRBJ2-1
cdr3_nt: TGTGCCAGTAGTATAGTCGGGACTAGCGGGAGCAGGAATGAGCAGTTCTTC
cdr3_aa: CASSIVGTSGSRNEQFF

clone_size: once
d_call: TRBD1
v_call: TRBV6-5
j_call: TRBJ1-1
cdr3_nt: TGTGCCAGTAACAGGGGGGCGACTGAAGCTTTCTTT
cdr3_aa: CASNRGATEAFF

clone_size: NA
d_call: TRBD2
v_call: TRBV6-1
j_call: TRBJ2-3
cdr3_nt: TGTGCCAGCAGTGTAGCGGGGGGCACAGATACGCAGTATTTT
cdr3_aa: CASSVAGGTDTQYF

clone_size: few
d_call: NA
v_call: TRBV4-1
j_call: TRBJ1-5
cdr3_nt: TGCGCCAGCAGCCCGACCGGGCAGGGGTTTCAGCCCCAGCATTTT
cdr3_aa: CASSPTGQGFQPQHF

clone_size: NA
d_call: TRBD2
v_call: TRBV5-4
j_call: TRBJ2-3
cdr3_nt: TGTGCCAGCAGCATCCCTAGCGGGAGGGCCCGGGATACGCAGTATTTT
cdr3_aa: CASSIPSGRARDTQYF

clone_size: NA
d_call: NA
v_call: TRBV7-2
j_call: TRBJ2-5
cdr3_nt: TGTGCCAGCAGCTTATTCCGGGTCTCGGGGGAGACCCAGTACTTC
cdr3_aa: CASSLFRVSGETQYF

clone_size: NA
d_call: NA
v_call: TRBV5-4
j_call: TRBJ2-7
cdr3_nt: TGTGCCAGCAGCTTGCAGGGAACCCCCTACGAGCAGTACTTC
cdr3_aa: CASSLQGTPYEQYF

clone_size: NA
d_call: NA
v_call: TRBV2
j_call: TRBJ2-4
cdr3_nt: TGTGCCAGCAGTTCAGACGGCAGGAAAAACATTCAGTACTTC
cdr3_aa: CASSSDGRKNIQYF

clone_size: NA
d_call: NA
v_call: TRBV7-2
j_call: TRBJ1-6
cdr3_nt: TGTGCCAGCAGCTTGGACACCCATAATTCACCCCTCCACTTT
cdr3_aa: CASSLDTHNSPLHF

clone_size: NA
d_call: NA
v_call: TRBV5-6
j_call: TRBJ1-1
cdr3_nt: TGTGCCAGCAGTTTCAAATTGAACACTGAAGCTTTCTTT
cdr3_aa: CASSFKLNTEAFF

clone_size: few
d_call: NA
v_call: TRBV7-9
j_call: TRBJ1-2
cdr3_nt: TGTGCCAGCAGGTGGTTACGCCATGGCTACACCTTC
cdr3_aa: CASRWLRHGYTF

clone_size: NA
d_call: NA
v_call: TRBV2
j_call: TRBJ1-5
cdr3_nt: TGTGCCAGCAGTTTTGGATATCAGCCCCAGCATTTT
cdr3_aa: CASSFGYQPQHF

clone_size: NA
d_call: TRBD2
v_call: TRBV6-1
j_call: TRBJ2-3
cdr3_nt: TGTGCCACCTCTAGCGGGAGCACAGATACGCAGTATTTT
cdr3_aa: CATSSGSTDTQYF

clone_size: NA
d_call: NA
v_call: TRBV5-1
j_call: TRBJ2-2
cdr3_nt: TGCGCCAGCAGCTTGGGTTGGGGGGCGACCACCGGGGAGCTGTTTTTT
cdr3_aa: CASSLGWGATTGELFF

clone_size: once
d_call: NA
v_call: TRBV6-4
j_call: TRBJ1-1
cdr3_nt: TGTGCCAGCAGTGATGGAGTGAACACTGAAGCTTTCTTT
cdr3_aa: CASSDGVNTEAFF

clone_size: NA
d_call: NA
v_call: TRBV6-6
j_call: TRBJ1-1
cdr3_nt: TGTGCCAGCAGTTCCCTGGACAGGAACACTGAAGCTTTCTTT
cdr3_aa: CASSSLDRNTEAFF

clone_size: NA
d_call: TRBD2
v_call: TRBV10-1
j_call: TRBJ2-3
cdr3_nt: TGCGCCAGCAGCCGACTAGCGGGGGGGGATACGCAGTATTTT
cdr3_aa: CASSRLAGGDTQYF

clone_size: NA
d_call: NA
v_call: TRBV5-4
j_call: TRBJ2-5
cdr3_nt: TGTGCCAGCAAAAGCCCTCGGATCGGAGAGACCCAGTACTTC
cdr3_aa: CASKSPRIGETQYF

clone_size: once
d_call: NA
v_call: TRBV9
j_call: TRBJ2-5
cdr3_nt: TGTGCCAGCAGCTTCGGACGGATTGGGGAGACCCAGTACTTC
cdr3_aa: CASSFGRIGETQYF

clone_size: NA
d_call: NA
v_call: TRBV4-1
j_call: TRBJ1-1
cdr3_nt: TGCGCCAGCAGCCAATCGTCGAGAACAGGGCCTTTAATGAACACTGAAGCTTTCTTT
cdr3_aa: CASSQSSRTGPLMNTEAFF

clone_size: NA
d_call: NA
v_call: TRBV4-1
j_call: TRBJ2-7
cdr3_nt: TGCGCCAGCAGCCAAGATCCCCGCCTGGGAGAGCAGTACTTC
cdr3_aa: CASSQDPRLGEQYF